A selection of T cell receptor beta chains follows, all from one sample in a study. TCRdb re-analysed the 5' RACE reads in MiXCR, keeping a single row per CDR3 protein. This sample has about 64,000 distinct CDR3 sequences, with less than 25% found just once. The sequenced sample consisted of memory CD4+ T cells sorted from a lymph node. All receptors derive from a female donor with breast cancer. Each CDR3 is given without its conserved first and last residue. D genes are given only for firm matches.

d_gene | v_gene | CDR3aa
- | TRBV7-3 | ASSLMSQADTQY
- | TRBV12-3/TRBV12-4 | ASRFGNQPQH
TRBD2 | TRBV6-2/TRBV6-3 | ATRELATVTQY
- | TRBV27 | ASQISGNSPLH
TRBD2 | TRBV6-2/TRBV6-3 | ASRDPSGRTDTQY
- | TRBV13 | ASSRTHYGQY
- | TRBV5-1 | ASSKQGFTEAF
- | TRBV20-1 | SARDSGNSPLH
- | TRBV6-6 | ASSPGTLNYGYT
TRBD1 | TRBV5-4 | ASSSGQKETQY
- | TRBV6-1 | ASSPSRLRGGYEQY
- | TRBV5-1 | ASSSGDRWGGT
- | TRBV6-2/TRBV6-3 | ASSHQAGETQY
- | TRBV5-5 | ASSLTLPSLGIYEQY
- | TRBV6-1 | ASSEGPSTDTQY
- | TRBV4-2 | ASSQVNFNTEAF
TRBD2 | TRBV7-2 | ASSLGLAVQETQY
- | TRBV18 | ASSPMFSEAF
- | TRBV24-1 | ATSDPQTARYGYT
- | TRBV27 | ASSQGRSYGYT
TRBD1 | TRBV5-4 | ASSSGQGLSGANVLT